The present entry profiles one TCR beta chain with its context. Its antigen is unknown. This entry belongs to a study of shared clonotypes between healthy human individuals. The study's findings and limits: Some clonotypes were shared by all four sorted-subset donors, while others were not shared. The non-shared ones had lower generation probabilities than the shared ones. Researchers found naive subsets generally carried larger estimated richness than memory subsets.

Nashville, Tennessee was home to all donors, each a Caucasian adult. Authors' methods: Filtering differed for immunoSEQ, which gave only junction sequences without quality scores. Here immunoSEQ multiplex PCR was the method, and the copy in TCRdb shows in-frame clones only, minus some. D and trimming were read from the DNA, whereas the V and J calls and clone size are those reported in that table. The sample records 1,100,000 or so clones, 75% to 85% being singletons. The clonotype was recovered from a young man in good health. Some clones in this sample may be carry-over from other donors' samples. Material: memory CD4+ T cells from PBMCs. Subset denoted: CD45RA-negative fraction.

The CDR3 here is CASSQGVRGYEQYF. The CDR3, as DNA: TGCGCCAGCAGCCAAGGAGTCAGGGGATACGAGCAGTACTTC. The chain carries TRBV4-1 and TRBJ2-5; tentatively, D is TRBD1 (6 bases). The better agreement between TRBJ2-7 and the DNA end casts doubt on the J call. The CDR3 is 14 residues long. CDR1 is MGHRA and CDR2 is YSYEKL in the germline V gene.